What follows are 26 T cell receptor beta chains derived from one specimen sequenced in a study of early T cells in non-severe SARS-CoV-2 infection. TCRdb processed the 5' RACE reads anew with MiXCR; each CDR3 protein has one entry. The table shows tens of thousands of distinct CDR3 sequences, with about 14% occurring only once. The specimen was whole blood. The receptors originated from an adult who was a healthcare worker with PCR-confirmed SARS-CoV-2 infection or an uninfected control (not recorded which).

The chain uses TRBV20-1 and TRBJ2-7; TRBD2 matches 8 bases. J gave up 9 bases and V 1 base, and 14 bases lay outside the gene matches. CDR1 and CDR2 (germline): DFQATT, SNEGSKA (reference sequence). The CDR3 is 15 residues long. This CDR3 reads CSARGISGGVNGQYF. The DNA for the CDR3 is TGCAGTGCTAGAGGGATCTCGGGAGGGGTTAACGGGCAGTACTTC.

J is TRBJ2-1 and V is TRBV19; D is unclear. Per germline, CDR1 LNHDA and CDR2 SQIVND (reference sequence). Deletions cut 3 bases from V and 5 bases from J, with 5 bases between. This CDR3 has 12 amino acids. The CDR3 loop reads CASSISNNEQFF. The CDR3 DNA sequence: TGTGCCAGTAGTATCTCAAACAATGAGCAGTTCTTC.

This clonotype was detected many times. J is TRBJ2-3 and V is TRBV10-1; D may be TRBD1 or TRBD2 (5 bases each). The CDR3 runs to 16 residues. Trimming stripped 3 bases from V and 1 base from J, with 14 bases between. Germline V lookup: CDR1 WNHNN, CDR2 SYGVQD (reference sequence). The CDR3 sequence is CASSDQRKGRTDTQYF. In DNA, the CDR3 is TGCGCCAGCAGTGACCAGCGGAAGGGACGCACAGATACGCAGTATTTT.

This clonotype was counted many times. The V and J genes are TRBV12-5 and TRBJ2-7; D is unclear. V lost 3 bases and J 6 bases, leaving 9 bases between the germline ends. CDR3 size: 12 residues. Germline V CDR1 and CDR2: LGHNT, FRNRAP. Here the CDR3 DNA reads TGTGCTAGTGGTTTTGGCCGCCCCGAGCAGTACTTC. Its translation is CASGFGRPEQYF.

This clonotype turned up a few times. The CDR3 DNA reads TGTGCCAGCAGCTTAGAGGGGGGATCAGAAGAGACCCAGTACTTC. This sequence encodes CASSLEGGSEETQYF. This sequence joins TRBV11-2 and TRBJ2-5, with D perhaps TRBD2 (6 bases). The V gene's germline CDR1 is SGHAT and CDR2 FQNNGV. Trimming left V 0 bases short and J 3 bases short, with 11 bases between. The CDR3 sequence is 15 residues long.

This chain uses TRBV19 with TRBJ1-5; 7 positions agree with TRBD1. Per the germline V gene, CDR1 is LNHDA and CDR2 is SQIVND (reference sequence). Unmatched junction bases numbered 3, after V lost 9 bases and J lost 1 base. This CDR3 is 13 amino acids long. The CDR3 protein is CASKGQSNQPQHF. For the CDR3, the DNA is TGTGCCAGCAAGGGACAGAGCAATCAGCCCCAGCATTTT.

This clonotype was detected ten times or more. This chain uses TRBV14 with TRBJ2-7; 9 bases map to TRBD1. The CDR3 runs 17 residues. CDR1 is SGHDN, CDR2 FVKESK, per germline. The V and J ends lost 2 bases and 5 bases, in that order; junction bases with no gene match: 13. Here the CDR3 DNA reads TGTGCCAGCAGCCAATGGAACCGGGACAGGGTTTCACACGAGCAGTACTTC. It specifies CASSQWNRDRVSHEQYF.

CDR3 protein: CASKLQGTNTEAFF. The DNA for the CDR3 is TGTGCCAGCAAATTGCAGGGGACGAACACTGAAGCTTTCTTT. The rearrangement joins TRBV3-1 to TRBJ1-1; a possible D gene is TRBD1 (6 bases). V dropped 7 bases and J dropped 1 base, with 13 bases sitting between them. CDR3 length: 14 residues. Germline V gene sequence: CDR1 LGHDT, CDR2 YNNKEL (reference sequence). Together with reference TRBV3-1 and TRBJ1-1, the CDR3 gives the full variable domain: DTAVSQTPKYLVTQMGNDKSIKCEQNLGHDTMYWYKQDSKKFLKIMFSYNNKELIINETVPNRFSPKSPDKAHLNLHINSLELGDSAVYFCASKLQGTNTEAFFGQGTRLTVV.

This sequence joins TRBV6-6 and TRBJ2-7; D is perhaps TRBD1 (5 bases). The CDR3 has 14 residues. V lost 5 bases and J lost 2, with 13 bases in between. Germline V gene data show CDR1 as MNHNY and CDR2 as SVGAGI (reference sequence). The CDR3 loop is CASSRLGPTYEQYF. The CDR3 DNA reads TGTGCCAGCAGTCGACTGGGGCCCACCTACGAGCAGTACTTC.

This clonotype occurred a few times. This chain connects TRBV9 to TRBJ2-3; D possibly corresponds to TRBD2 (6 bases). CDR1 is SGDLS and CDR2 is YYNGEE in the germline V gene. V was pared by 4 bases and J by 6 bases, with 18 bases between. The CDR3 runs 15 residues. The CDR3 loop reads CASSSKAGPPDTQYF. CDR3 DNA: TGTGCCAGCAGCTCCAAAGCGGGCCCCCCGGATACGCAGTATTTT.

This clonotype was recorded many times. The CDR3 is CASSNPGSLKPEKLFF. The CDR3 region has the DNA TGTGCCAGTAGTAACCCCGGGTCCCTCAAACCTGAAAAACTGTTTTTT. The chain recombines TRBV19 with TRBJ1-4; D uncertain. The V end lost 4 bases, the J end lost 7 bases, and 19 bases lay between the germline ends. The CDR3 spans 16 residues. Germline lookup yields CDR1 LNHDA and CDR2 SQIVND (reference sequence).

This rearrangement joins TRBV12-3 or TRBV12-4 to TRBJ2-6; 7 positions agree with TRBD1. The CDR3 totals 18 residues. V shed 5 bases, J shed 4 bases, and the junction held 14 bases outside the gene matches. The CDR3: CASSPPLTGLLGANVLTF. CDR3 coding DNA: TGTGCCAGCAGTCCACCCCTGACAGGGTTGTTGGGGGCCAACGTCCTGACTTTC.

This clonotype was counted between two and nine times. V usage is TRBV14 and J usage is TRBJ2-7; D is perhaps TRBD2 (6 bases). In germline, CDR1 is SGHDN, CDR2 FVKESK. V dropped 0 bases and J dropped 5 bases, with 8 bases sitting between them. The CDR3 is made up of 13 amino acids. Here the CDR3 DNA reads TGTGCCAGCAGCCAAGAGAGGGAGGACGAGCAGTACTTC. Encoded protein: CASSQEREDEQYF.

The rearrangement joins TRBV4-1 to TRBJ1-2; D call uncertain. Germline V CDR1 and CDR2: MGHRA, YSYEKL. Trimming took off 10 bases at V and 1 base at J, with 16 bases between the two ends. This CDR3 spans 14 amino acids. The CDR3 reads CATKANGLNYGYTF. The CDR3 DNA sequence: TGCGCCACCAAGGCCAATGGCCTTAACTATGGCTACACCTTC.

This clonotype was detected many times. This chain uses TRBV7-9 with TRBJ2-1; 9 nucleotides align to TRBD1. CDR3 length: 17 amino acids. V was pared by 5 bases and J by 14 bases, with 22 bases of the junction left unmatched. The germline V gene encodes CDR1 SEHNR and CDR2 FQNEAQ (reference sequence). The CDR3, as DNA: TGTGCCAGCAGCGGTGCGGGACAGGGAATACGGACGACTATGAAGTTCTTC. Residues: CASSGAGQGIRTTMKFF.

This clonotype was seen many times. This chain links TRBV5-1 with TRBJ2-3; D call uncertain. Germline V gene data show CDR1 as SGHRS and CDR2 as YFSETQ. V was cut by 0 bases and J by 1 base, with 9 bases left in between. CDR3 length equals 15 residues. The CDR3 nucleotides read TGCGCCAGCAGCTTGGAATCCGCCGGCACAGATACGCAGTATTTT. Its translation: CASSLESAGTDTQYF.

This clonotype was counted many times. This chain's CDR3 is CASSLEGRKETQYF. The CDR3 region has the DNA TGTGCCAGCAGCTTGGAAGGGAGGAAAGAGACCCAGTACTTC. The chain recombines TRBV5-4 with TRBJ2-5; possible D gene TRBD2, 6 bases. Germline V gene data show CDR1 as SGHNT and CDR2 as YYREEE (reference sequence). Trimming shortened V by 0 bases and J by 3 bases, and 9 bases separated the two germline ends. The CDR3 contains 14 residues. Combining the CDR3 with reference TRBV5-4 and TRBJ2-5 gives the whole variable domain ETGVTQSPTHLIKTRGQQVTLRCSSQSGHNTVSWYQQALGQGPQFIFQYYREEENGRGNFPPRFSGLQFPNYSSELNVNALELDDSALYLCASSLEGRKETQYFGPGTRLLVL.

The chain joins TRBV14 to TRBJ2-3; 9 nucleotides agree with TRBD2. The ends lost 1 base at V and 7 bases at J; junction bases unmatched: 3. CDR3 size: 14 residues. Germline assignment: CDR1 SGHDN and CDR2 FVKESK. The CDR3 nucleotides are TGTGCCAGCAGCCAAGGGCTAGCGGGGCATACGCAGTATTTT. It translates to CASSQGLAGHTQYF.

This clonotype has just a few counts. This rearrangement joins TRBV4-1 to TRBJ1-3; a weak D match, TRBD1 (6 bases). The germline gives CDR1 MGHRA, CDR2 YSYEKL. The CDR3 is made up of 19 amino acids. Trimming pared 10 bases from V and 0 bases from J, leaving 28 bases between. CDR3 in amino acids: CATHNRDTGSKISGNTIYF. The DNA of the CDR3 is TGCGCCACCCATAACCGGGACACAGGATCTAAAATCTCTGGAAACACCATATATTTT.

The chain combines TRBV11-1 with TRBJ2-1; no reliable D call. The V gene's germline CDR1 is SGHAT and CDR2 FQDESV (reference sequence). V lost 5 bases and J lost 7, with 6 bases in between. This CDR3 spans 11 amino acids. For the CDR3, the DNA is TGTGCCAGCAGCAGGGAAAATGAGCAGTTCTTC. Translated, it gives CASSRENEQFF. The full variable domain, its missing parts supplied by reference TRBV11-1 and TRBJ2-1, is EAEVAQSPRYKITEKSQAVAFWCDPISGHATLYWYRQILGQGPELLVQFQDESVVDDSQLPKDRFSAERLKGVDSTLKIQPAELGDSAMYLCASSRENEQFFGPGTRLTVL.

The chain combines TRBV9 with TRBJ2-7, with 7 bases identical to TRBD1. Germline loops: CDR1 SGDLS, CDR2 YYNGEE. The junction had 6 bases not matched to a gene; V was cut back by 3 bases and J by 3 bases. This CDR3 has 14 residues. CDR3 coding DNA: TGTGCCAGCAGCGAGGGACAGACGGGCTACGAGCAGTACTTC. This gives the protein CASSEGQTGYEQYF.

This clonotype occurred a few times. The V gene is TRBV4-1, the J gene TRBJ2-1; TRBD2 agrees at 9 bases. The CDR3 sequence is 15 residues long. CDR1 is MGHRA, CDR2 YSYEKL, per germline. J was trimmed by 8 bases and V by 3 bases; bases with no gene match: 8. The CDR3: CASSHEAGGPDEQFF. DNA of the CDR3: TGCGCCAGCAGCCACGAGGCGGGAGGGCCTGATGAGCAGTTCTTC.

The chain couples TRBV10-1 to TRBJ1-1; D ambiguous. Trimming stripped 1 base from V and 6 bases from J, with 15 bases between. CDR3 length equals 15 residues. Germline values: CDR1 WNHNN, CDR2 SYGVQD (reference sequence). DNA of the CDR3: TGCGCCAGCAGTGAGTATGGAGCAGGAAGAGCTGAAGCTTTCTTT. This codes for CASSEYGAGRAEAFF.

The chain has TRBV29-1 and TRBJ1-1, with TRBD1 matching 9 bases. Germline values: CDR1 SQVTM, CDR2 ANQGSEA. Trimming removed 5 bases from V and 4 bases from J; junction bases left unmatched: 5. This CDR3 comprises 13 residues. CDR3 DNA: TGCAGCGTTCCCCCGGGACAGGGCACTGAAGCTTTCTTT. Residues: CSVPPGQGTEAFF.

The chain is built from TRBV12-3 or TRBV12-4 and TRBJ1-2, with 7 bases lining up with TRBD1. There are 14 residues in the CDR3. V gave up 3 bases and J gave up 4 bases; unmatched junction bases: 5. The CDR3 coding sequence is TGTGCCAGCAGTTTGAGGGGGCTGGGCTATGGCTACACCTTC. Encoded protein: CASSLRGLGYGYTF.

This clonotype was seen a few times. V and J are TRBV6-6 and TRBJ2-1; 12 bases line up with TRBD2. The CDR3 is made up of 16 amino acids. The germline V gene encodes CDR1 MNHNY and CDR2 SVGAGI (reference sequence). Unmatched junction bases numbered 14, after V lost 8 bases and J lost 9 bases. The CDR3 DNA reads TGTGCCAGCTCGGGACGTCTAGCGGGAGGGCGGGGTGAGCAGTTCTTC. Protein: CASSGRLAGGRGEQFF.